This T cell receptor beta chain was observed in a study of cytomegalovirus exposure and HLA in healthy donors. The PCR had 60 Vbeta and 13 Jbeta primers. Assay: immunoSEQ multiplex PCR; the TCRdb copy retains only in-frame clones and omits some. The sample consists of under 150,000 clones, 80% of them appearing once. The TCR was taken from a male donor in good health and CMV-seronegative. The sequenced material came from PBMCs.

The CDR3 nucleotides read TGTGCCAGCAGCTCACAGATAAGCAATCAGCCCCAGCATTTT. As protein: CASSSQISNQPQHF. V usage is TRBV6-5 and J usage is TRBJ1-5; D remains ambiguous. Germline V gene sequence: CDR1 MNHEY, CDR2 SVGAGI. V was clipped by 6 bases and J by 1 base, with 10 bases between them. The CDR3 extends over 14 amino acids.